The source of this T cell receptor beta chain is a study of blood T cell repertoires in COVID-19. Study details: From the United States, Italy and Spain came samples of acute and convalescent COVID-19. T cells, B-cell-depleted T cells, or PBMCs supplied cDNA or gDNA.

The CDR3 loop spans 18 amino acids. CDR1 and CDR2 from the germline V gene are SGHTA and FQGTGA. The germline V and J ends were trimmed by 5 bases and 4 bases, with 24 bases remaining between them. In the original analysis: It was from reference gene primer amplification that nucleated cell counts were estimated. Profiling relied on immunoSEQ multiplex PCR, and the TCRdb table lists in-frame clones only, not all of them. V and J calls and clone size are those listed in that table; D and trimming were worked out from the DNA. There are around 46,000 clones in the sample; about 90% occur only once, and over 2% lies in the top ten. Seattle enrolled patients during active infection and tracked them longitudinally.

What was sequenced was peripheral blood. The TCR originated in a woman aged 80 or older with COVID-19, enrolled during active disease. J is TRBJ2-1 and V is TRBV7-3, with D maybe TRBD1 (6 bases). The CDR3 reads CASSRDTGPPLLYNEQFF. The CDR3 DNA follows: TGTGCCAGCAGCCGGGACACGGGTCCACCGCTTTTATACAATGAGCAGTTCTTC. Based on the CDR3 plus reference TRBV7-3 and TRBJ2-1, the full variable domain is GAGVSQTPSNKVTEKGKYVELRCDPISGHTALYWYRQSLGQGPEFLIYFQGTGAADDSGLPNDRFFAVRPEGSVSTLKIQRTERGDSAVYLCASSRDTGPPLLYNEQFFGPGTRLTVL.